These 21 T cell receptor beta chains were all obtained from the same sample, sequenced in a study of cytomegalovirus exposure and HLA in healthy donors. The PCR used 60 Vbeta and 13 Jbeta primers. The protocol was immunoSEQ multiplex PCR, while the TCRdb copy is restricted to in-frame clones and leaves out a portion. The table includes under 200,000 clones, about 85% detected once. Sequencing used PBMCs. These receptors originate from a man in his thirties or forties in good health and CMV-seropositive.

This clone was counted a single time. The CDR3 loop reads CASSPGQGLRPYV. In nucleotides, the CDR3 is TGTGCCAGCTCACCCGGACAGGGTCTACGCCCCTACGTC. V usage is TRBV18 and J usage is TRBJ2-7, with 8 bases that match TRBD1. The length of the CDR3 is 13 residues. Germline CDR1 and CDR2: KGHSH and LQKENI. The J segment lost 13 bases and the V segment lost 3 bases, leaving 11 bases of the junction unmatched.

The CDR3 coding sequence is TGTGCCAGCAGCCTCGCCCTGACAGTCAGCTCCTACAATGAGCAGTTCTTC. Translated, it gives CASSLALTVSSYNEQFF. The V gene is TRBV9, the J gene TRBJ2-1, with D maybe TRBD1 (5 bases). This CDR3 is built from 17 residues. Germline CDR1 is SGDLS and CDR2 is YYNGEE. The V end lost 4 bases, the J end lost 0 bases, and 17 bases lay between the germline ends.

The genes are TRBV4-1 and TRBJ1-5; 7 positions agree with TRBD1. V was pared by 1 base and J by 1 base, with 7 bases of the junction left unmatched. The germline CDR1 and CDR2 sequences are MGHRA and YSYEKL. This CDR3 is 17 amino acids long. The CDR3 loop is CASSQGSGGLSNQPQHF. DNA of the CDR3: TGCGCCAGCAGCCAAGGCTCAGGGGGTTTGAGCAATCAGCCCCAGCATTTT.

The genes are TRBV7-3 and TRBJ1-1, with 7 bases that match TRBD1. Germline values: CDR1 SGHTA, CDR2 FQGTGA. The CDR3 covers 14 residues. Trimming cost V 5 bases and J 3 bases; bases outside gene matches: 6. CDR3: CASSPTGIDTEAFF. The CDR3 coding sequence is TGTGCCAGCAGCCCGACAGGGATCGACACTGAAGCTTTCTTT. Based on the CDR3 plus reference TRBV7-3 and TRBJ1-1, the full variable domain is GAGVSQTPSNKVTEKGKYVELRCDPISGHTALYWYRQSLGQGPEFLIYFQGTGAADDSGLPNDRFFAVRPEGSVSTLKIQRTERGDSAVYLCASSPTGIDTEAFFGQGTRLTVV.

This chain connects TRBV10-2 to TRBJ2-1; 9 bases are shared with TRBD2. V shed 3 bases and J 8 bases; nucleotides not matched to a gene: 17. The V gene's germline CDR1 is WSHSY and CDR2 SAAADI. This CDR3 has 18 amino acids. The DNA for the CDR3 is TGCGCCAGCAGTGATTCATTGGGCGGTAGCGGGAGTAAATATGAGCAGTTCTTC. Translated, it gives CASSDSLGGSGSKYEQFF.

This clone appeared a single time. The gene calls are TRBV27 and TRBJ2-1; TRBD2 agrees at 10 bases. V lost 5 bases to trimming and J lost 7 bases; unmatched junction nucleotides: 8. Per the germline V gene, CDR1 is MNHEY and CDR2 is SMNVEV (reference sequence). The CDR3 has 15 amino acids. CDR3 bases: TGTGCCAGCAGTCAGGTGGGACTAGCGATTAATGAGCAGTTCTTC. It encodes CASSQVGLAINEQFF.

The gene calls are TRBV7-8 and TRBJ2-7, with a possible D match to TRBD1 (5 bases). The germline V gene encodes CDR1 SGHVS and CDR2 FQNEAQ. The CDR3 contains 14 residues. The V end lost 3 bases, the J end lost 4 bases, and 13 bases lay between the germline ends. The CDR3 coding sequence is TGTGCCAGCAGCTTTGGCAGGGCACCTTACGAGCAGTACGTC. Translated, it gives CASSFGRAPYEQYV.

This chain links TRBV5-4 with TRBJ2-1, with 9 bases that match TRBD2. This CDR3 has 14 amino acids. The V and J ends lost 3 bases and 5 bases, in that order; junction bases with no gene match: 3. Germline CDR1 SGHNT, CDR2 YYREEE (reference sequence). DNA of the CDR3: TGTGCCAGCAGCTATAGCGGGAGCCACAATGAGCAGTTCTTC. Translated, it gives CASSYSGSHNEQFF.

The DNA for the CDR3 is TGTGCCAGCTCACCGTCCGGGACAGTAAAGAATGGCTACACCTTC. Translation gives CASSPSGTVKNGYTF. The genes are TRBV18 and TRBJ1-2; TRBD1 matches 7 bases. In germline, CDR1 is KGHSH, CDR2 LQKENI. Losses at the gene ends were 3 bases for V and 6 bases for J; bases not matched to a gene: 10. The CDR3 covers 15 residues.

The V and J genes are TRBV5-8 and TRBJ2-1, with TRBD2 identical over 9 bases. The germline V gene has CDR1 SGHTS and CDR2 YDEGEE. Unmatched junction bases numbered 2, after V lost 0 bases and J lost 4 bases. The CDR3 has 15 residues. The CDR3 loop reads CASSLGLAGYNEQFF. The CDR3 DNA follows: TGTGCCAGCAGCTTGGGGCTAGCGGGATACAATGAGCAGTTCTTC.

The chain has TRBV18 and TRBJ1-2; possible D gene TRBD1, 5 bases. The CDR3 is made up of 13 amino acids. Between the trimmed V and J ends, which lost 7 bases and 6 bases, there was a span of 15 bases. In germline, CDR1 is KGHSH, CDR2 LQKENI. The CDR3 sequence: CASYLTGLNGYTF. Written as DNA, the CDR3 is TGTGCCAGCTACCTGACGGGACTCAATGGCTACACCTTC.

The J gene is TRBJ1-3, the V gene TRBV14; TRBD1 aligns across 9 bases. Trimming at V came to 4 bases and at J to 5 bases, leaving 9 bases not matched to a gene. Germline CDR1 and CDR2: SGHDN and FVKESK. This CDR3 spans 16 amino acids. This CDR3 is CASSPDRGRGRNTIYF. The CDR3 DNA sequence: TGTGCCAGCAGCCCGGACAGGGGAAGAGGAAGAAACACCATATATTTT.

This chain connects TRBV19 to TRBJ1-1, with TRBD1 as a possible D gene (5 bases). This CDR3 region has 14 residues. Germline V gene lookup returns CDR1 LNHDA and CDR2 SQIVND (reference sequence). Trimming removed 3 bases from V and 5 bases from J, with 13 bases in between. The DNA for the CDR3 is TGTGCCAGTAGTATTGGCAGGGTGGGGACTGAAGCTTTCTTT. It yields the protein CASSIGRVGTEAFF.

In DNA form, the CDR3 reads TGTGCCAGCAGTGGACAGCGGGCTGGCTACACCTTC. Residues: CASSGQRAGYTF. The genes are TRBV2 and TRBJ1-2, with D possibly TRBD1 on 5 matching bases. Trimming took 4 bases from V and 7 from J, leaving 10 bases between them. The length of the CDR3 is 12 residues. Germline V gene lookup returns CDR1 SNHLY and CDR2 FYNNEI. Full variable domain (outside the CDR3, taken from reference TRBV2 and TRBJ1-2): EPEVTQTPSHQVTQMGQEVILRCVPISNHLYFYWYRQILGQKVEFLVSFYNNEISEKSEIFDDQFSVERPDGSNFTLKIRSTKLEDSAMYFCASSGQRAGYTFGSGTRLTVV.

The chain has TRBV6-6 and TRBJ1-3; 8 bases line up with TRBD1. Germline CDR1 and CDR2: MNHNY and SVGAGI (reference sequence). With V trimmed by 6 bases and J by 4 bases, 8 bases remained unmatched. This CDR3 has 15 amino acids. The CDR3, as DNA: TGTGCCAGCAGGCCCGACAGGGGACGCGGAAACACCATATATTTT. Translation gives CASRPDRGRGNTIYF.

This clone was detected once. V and J are TRBV2 and TRBJ1-5, with 9 bases identical to TRBD1. The junction had 5 bases not matched to a gene; V was cut back by 6 bases and J by 5 bases. The CDR3 covers 14 residues. Germline CDR1 and CDR2: SNHLY and FYNNEI. The chain's CDR3 is CASSPQGADQPQHF. The CDR3 nucleotides are TGTGCCAGCAGCCCACAGGGGGCGGATCAGCCCCAGCATTTT.

This sequence joins TRBV15 and TRBJ1-5, with D hard to call. The CDR3 runs 16 residues. The ends were cut back, 0 bases at V and 0 bases at J, with 9 bases in the middle. CDR1 is LNHNV and CDR2 is YYDKDF in the germline V gene (reference sequence). This CDR3 is CATSRDLRDSNQPQHF. CDR3 coding DNA: TGTGCCACCAGCAGAGACCTGCGTGATAGCAATCAGCCCCAGCATTTT. Full variable domain (missing parts from reference TRBV15 and TRBJ1-5): DAMVIQNPRYQVTQFGKPVTLSCSQTLNHNVMYWYQQKSSQAPKLLFHYYDKDFNNEADTPDNFQSRRPNTSFCFLDIRSPGLGDTAMYLCATSRDLRDSNQPQHFGDGTRLSIL.

V gene TRBV9 combines with J gene TRBJ2-3; a possible D gene is TRBD2 (6 bases). The CDR3 is 14 amino acids. V was trimmed by 4 bases and J by 4 bases, leaving 13 bases between them. The germline gives CDR1 SGDLS, CDR2 YYNGEE. CDR3: CASSSNPSADTQYF. CDR3 sequence (DNA): TGTGCCAGCAGCTCCAATCCTAGCGCAGATACGCAGTATTTT.

A few counts support this clone. The chain joins TRBV5-1 to TRBJ1-5, with no clear D. The V and J ends lost 2 bases and 0 bases respectively, with 3 bases between them. The CDR3 sequence is 13 residues long. Per the germline V gene, CDR1 is SGHRS and CDR2 is YFSETQ. CDR3 sequence reads: CASSFGSNQPQHF. CDR3 in DNA: TGCGCCAGCAGCTTCGGTAGCAATCAGCCCCAGCATTTT.

The rearrangement uses TRBV19 and TRBJ1-5; 8 positions agree with TRBD1. Trimming removed 7 bases from V and 7 bases from J; junction bases left unmatched: 9. The CDR3 is 14 amino acids. Germline loops: CDR1 LNHDA, CDR2 SQIVND (reference sequence). The CDR3 here is CASTRTGSGQPQHF. The CDR3 DNA follows: TGTGCCAGTACTAGGACAGGGTCGGGACAGCCCCAGCATTTT.

This chain links TRBV11-3 with TRBJ2-5; maybe TRBD2 (7 bases). The germline gives CDR1 SGHNT, CDR2 YENEEA. Between the trimmed V and J ends, which lost 2 bases and 0 bases, there was a span of 16 bases. The CDR3 extends over 17 amino acids. CDR3 in amino acids: CASSLRGSSGNQETQYF. The DNA of the CDR3 is TGTGCCAGCAGCTTAAGGGGGTCTAGCGGAAACCAAGAGACCCAGTACTTC.